The 7 T cell receptor beta chains in this list originate from one sample, sequenced in a study of T cell responses to AZD1222 COVID-19 vaccine. Generated by immunoSEQ multiplex PCR, the TCRdb table keeps only in-frame clones and is missing some. The sample has about 190,000 clones; 85% to 95% are singletons. Source: peripheral blood, taken on day 0 of AZD1222 vaccination. The receptors derive from an adult in good health.

The chain uses TRBV3-1 (or the pseudogene TRBV3-2) and TRBJ2-3; D might be TRBD2 (5 bases). The CDR3 contains 17 residues. The germline V gene encodes CDR1 LGHDT and CDR2 YNNKEL (reference sequence). V lost 3 bases and J 0 bases, leaving 16 bases between the germline ends. CDR3 region: CASSQPRKRTSTDTQYF. For the CDR3, the DNA is TGTGCCAGCAGCCAGCCCAGGAAGAGGACTAGCACAGATACGCAGTATTTT.

CDR3 in amino acids: CASSVWGTSYEQYF. The CDR3, as DNA: TGTGCCAGCAGCGTATGGGGGACATCCTACGAGCAGTACTTC. This chain joins TRBV9 and TRBJ2-7, with D possibly matching TRBD1 (6 bases). Germline CDR1 and CDR2: SGDLS and YYNGEE. V shed 1 base and J shed 1 base, with 9 bases lying between them. This CDR3 spans 14 amino acids.

The rearrangement links TRBV6-5 to TRBJ1-1; possible D gene TRBD1, 5 bases. The CDR3 sequence is 14 residues long. The germline V gene encodes CDR1 MNHEY and CDR2 SVGAGI. With 6 bases removed from V and 5 bases from J, the gap between germline ends came to 16 bases. The CDR3 sequence is CASRPGWGRTEAFF. In DNA form, the CDR3 reads TGTGCCAGCAGGCCAGGTTGGGGGAGAACTGAAGCTTTCTTT.

This chain connects TRBV3-1 (or the pseudogene TRBV3-2) to TRBJ2-7; 7 bases line up with TRBD2. The length of the CDR3 is 14 residues. J was trimmed by 3 bases and V by 4 bases; bases with no gene match: 6. The germline V gene has CDR1 LGHDT and CDR2 YNNKEL (reference sequence). CDR3 in amino acids: CASSPLAGVYEQYF. Written as DNA, the CDR3 is TGTGCCAGCAGCCCCCTCGCGGGGGTCTACGAGCAGTACTTC.

This chain links TRBV20-1 with TRBJ1-6, with D unresolved. Germline-derived CDR1 and CDR2 are DFQATT and SNEGSKA (reference sequence). The CDR3 loop spans 10 amino acids. The V gene lost 5 bases and the J gene lost 9 bases, with 5 bases spanning the gap. CDR3 DNA: TGCAGTGCTGGTTCTTCACCCCTCCACTTT. Protein: CSAGSSPLHF.

The chain employs TRBV27 and TRBJ2-2, with D possibly matching TRBD1 (5 bases). This CDR3 has 17 residues. V lost 2 bases to trimming and J lost 5 bases, with 18 bases between them. Germline V gives CDR1 MNHEY, CDR2 SMNVEV (reference sequence). CDR3 residues: CASSLRARQGGTGELFF. Written as DNA, the CDR3 is TGTGCCAGCAGTTTACGTGCCAGGCAGGGTGGTACCGGGGAGCTGTTTTTT.

This clone was recorded a few times. The CDR3 spells CATSDRGETQYF. CDR3 nucleotides: TGTGCCACCAGTGACCGTGGAGAGACCCAGTACTTC. V and J are TRBV24-1 and TRBJ2-5; D unclear. The CDR3 runs 12 residues. Deletions cut 4 bases from V and 4 bases from J, with 6 bases between. Germline CDR1 is KGHDR and CDR2 is SFDVKD.